The T cell receptor (beta chain) under discussion was sequenced for a study of CD8 T cells in ankylosing spondylitis. Quantitative 5'-RACE with molecular barcodes was used to make the TCR beta libraries. MiXCR was run by TCRdb on the 5' RACE reads, yielding one entry per CDR3 protein. The sample holds about 360,000 distinct CDR3 sequences, approximately 20% seen once. Whole-study findings and limits: Blood from ankylosing spondylitis patients appeared to carry a characteristic roughly eight-variant TCR beta motif. Reports of some motif variants in reactive arthritis synovial fluid and blood predate this one. Significantly higher representation of disease-linked clones was reported for matched ankylosing spondylitis synovial fluid.

Concerning this clonotype itself: No antigen is known for it.

Trimming took off 11 bases at V and 0 bases at J, with 19 bases between the two ends. Germline CDR1 and CDR2: SGHVS and FNYEAQ. CDR3 length: 15 residues. The sequenced material came from blood, either unsorted or a sorted T cell fraction (not recorded which). This sequence originates from a male donor with ankylosing spondylitis or in good health (not recorded which). This chain links TRBV7-6 with TRBJ2-5; D is ambiguous. The CDR3 spells CAVPGPLKYQETQYF. DNA for the CDR3: TGTGCCGTCCCGGGCCCCTTAAAGTACCAAGAGACCCAGTACTTC. Full variable domain (rest looked up from reference TRBV7-6 and TRBJ2-5): GAGVSQSPRYKVTKRGQDVALRCDPISGHVSLYWYRQALGQGPEFLTYFNYEAQQDKSGLPNDRFSAERPEGSISTLTIQRTEQRDSAMYRCAVPGPLKYQETQYFGPGTRLLVL.